This T cell receptor (beta chain) derives from a study of T cell changes during pregnancy in multiple sclerosis. Clones were read by immunoSEQ multiplex PCR, and TCRdb kept only the in-frame ones, dropping some. The sample records approximately 88,000 clones, roughly 92% being singletons. Germline V lookup: CDR1 SGHRS, CDR2 YFSETQ. V shed 4 bases and J 2 bases; nucleotides not matched to a gene: 6. There are 14 residues in the CDR3. The source material was peripheral blood, sampled in the first trimester of pregnancy. The chain joins TRBV5-1 to TRBJ2-7, with 7 bases lining up with TRBD1. This receptor was taken from a female donor with multiple sclerosis, enrolled in a pregnancy study. The CDR3 region has the DNA TGCGCCAGCAGCCTACAAACAGGGGCCTACGAGCAGTACTTC. Its protein is CASSLQTGAYEQYF.